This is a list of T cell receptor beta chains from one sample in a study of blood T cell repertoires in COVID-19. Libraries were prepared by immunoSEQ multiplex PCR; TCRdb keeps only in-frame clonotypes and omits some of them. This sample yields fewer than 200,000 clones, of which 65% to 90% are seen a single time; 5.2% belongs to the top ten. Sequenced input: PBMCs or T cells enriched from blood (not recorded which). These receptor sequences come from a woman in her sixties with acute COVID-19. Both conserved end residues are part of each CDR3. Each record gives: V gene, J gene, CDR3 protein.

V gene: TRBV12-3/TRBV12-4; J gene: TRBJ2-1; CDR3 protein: CASSSNYNEQFF
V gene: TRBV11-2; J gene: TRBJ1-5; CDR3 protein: CASSITTGGNQPQHF
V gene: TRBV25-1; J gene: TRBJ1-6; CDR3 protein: CASSGLTGEESPLHF
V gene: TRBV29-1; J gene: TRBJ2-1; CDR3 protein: CSVERTPNEQFF
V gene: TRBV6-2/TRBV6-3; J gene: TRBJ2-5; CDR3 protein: CASSPHGSGSEETQYF
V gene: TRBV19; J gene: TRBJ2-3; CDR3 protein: CASSILAGGKADTQYF
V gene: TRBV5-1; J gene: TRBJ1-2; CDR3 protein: CASSFNRDGGYTF
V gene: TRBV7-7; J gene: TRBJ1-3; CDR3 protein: CASSLAGGALDTIYF
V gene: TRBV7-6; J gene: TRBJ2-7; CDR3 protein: CASSSILGSYEQYF
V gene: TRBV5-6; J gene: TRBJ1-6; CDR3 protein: CASSLFPGGVNSPLHF
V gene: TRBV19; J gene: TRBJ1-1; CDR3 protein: CASGAITEAFF
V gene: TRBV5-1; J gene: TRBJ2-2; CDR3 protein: CASSLRAGPGELFF
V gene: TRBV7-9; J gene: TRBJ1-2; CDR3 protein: CASSVPGTHQGYTF
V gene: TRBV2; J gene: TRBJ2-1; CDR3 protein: CASTASAYNEQFF
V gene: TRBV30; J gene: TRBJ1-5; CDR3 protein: CAWSGSDHQPQHF
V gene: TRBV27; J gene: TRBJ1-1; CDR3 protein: CASSLSIGANTEAFF
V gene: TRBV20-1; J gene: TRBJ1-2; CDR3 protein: CSASTVPGTPYGYTF
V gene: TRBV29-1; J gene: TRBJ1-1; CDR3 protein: CSVSVGQSEAFF
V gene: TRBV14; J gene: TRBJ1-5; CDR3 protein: CASSYGPRACHF
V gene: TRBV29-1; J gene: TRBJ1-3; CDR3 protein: CSAGQGTTSGNTIYF
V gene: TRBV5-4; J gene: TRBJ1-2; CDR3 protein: CASRGGQGASYGYTF
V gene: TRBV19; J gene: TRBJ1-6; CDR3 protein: CASSLIADSPLHF
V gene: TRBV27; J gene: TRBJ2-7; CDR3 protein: CASSPRRGFEQYF
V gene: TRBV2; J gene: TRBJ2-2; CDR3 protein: CASRTGSGNTGELFF
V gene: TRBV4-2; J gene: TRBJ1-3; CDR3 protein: CASSQDFTGGNTIYF
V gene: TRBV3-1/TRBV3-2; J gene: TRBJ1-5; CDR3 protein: CASSQDARTDNQPQHF
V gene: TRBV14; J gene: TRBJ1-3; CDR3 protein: CASSHQGTVLSGNTIYF
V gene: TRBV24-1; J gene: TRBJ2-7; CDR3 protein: CATSDTTGTGYEQYF
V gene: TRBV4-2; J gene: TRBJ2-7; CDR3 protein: CASSQASLAVPYEQYF
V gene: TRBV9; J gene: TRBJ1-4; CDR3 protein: CASSVGGSNEKLFF
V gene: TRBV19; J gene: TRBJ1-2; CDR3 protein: CASNDRDFYGYTF
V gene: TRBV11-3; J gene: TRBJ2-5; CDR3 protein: CASSSLYQETQYF
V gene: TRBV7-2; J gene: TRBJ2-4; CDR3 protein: CASSLSGRGVRSKNIQYF
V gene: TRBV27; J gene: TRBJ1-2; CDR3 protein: CASSSPTENYGYTF
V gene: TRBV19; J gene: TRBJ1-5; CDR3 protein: CASHTGWSNQPQHF
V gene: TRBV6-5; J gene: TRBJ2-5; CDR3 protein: CASRGPDRGETQYF
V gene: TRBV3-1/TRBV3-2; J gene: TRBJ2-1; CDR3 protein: CASSQGQGKFNEQFF
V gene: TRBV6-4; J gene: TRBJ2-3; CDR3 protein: CASSDSSGFDTQYF
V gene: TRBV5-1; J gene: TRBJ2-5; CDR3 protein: CASSPGGARQETQYF
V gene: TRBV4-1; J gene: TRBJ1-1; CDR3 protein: CASRGVLRNTEAFF
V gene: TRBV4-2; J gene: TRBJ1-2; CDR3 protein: CASSQESRGNTGTYGYTF
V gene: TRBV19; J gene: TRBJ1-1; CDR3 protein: CASSPTGGRTEAFF
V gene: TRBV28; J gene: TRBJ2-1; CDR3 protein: CASLAGGPHNEQFF
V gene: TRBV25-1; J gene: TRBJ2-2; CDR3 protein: CASSPSERVNTGELFF
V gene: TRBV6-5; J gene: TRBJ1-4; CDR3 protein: CASNEQGGEKLFF
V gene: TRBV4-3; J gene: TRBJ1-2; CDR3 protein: CASSQETGDYGYTF
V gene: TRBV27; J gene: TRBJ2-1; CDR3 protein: CASSWDRGKDEQFF
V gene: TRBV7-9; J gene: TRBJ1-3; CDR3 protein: CASSYGSSGNTIYF
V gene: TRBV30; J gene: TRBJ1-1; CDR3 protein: CAWAPGRRKMNTEAFF
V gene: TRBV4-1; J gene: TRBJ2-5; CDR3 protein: CASSQVGAGSAETQYF
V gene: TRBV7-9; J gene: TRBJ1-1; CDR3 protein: CASSPQSEAFF
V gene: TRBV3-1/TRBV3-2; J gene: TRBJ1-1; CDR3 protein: CASSQGDIMNTEAFF
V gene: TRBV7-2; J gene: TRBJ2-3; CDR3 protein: CASSLGGYGAGGPDTQYF
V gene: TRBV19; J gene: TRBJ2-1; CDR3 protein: CASSISSGSGSYNEQFF